Here is one T cell receptor (beta chain) with its context. These data are taken from a study of blood T cell repertoires in COVID-19. Study context: The United States, Italy and Spain provided the acute and convalescent COVID-19 samples. PBMCs, B-cell-depleted T cells, or T cells were the source of the cDNA or gDNA that made up the material.

Original methodology: Nucleated cell number was recorded as an estimate derived from reference gene primer amplification. Generated by immunoSEQ multiplex PCR, the TCRdb table keeps only in-frame clones and is missing some. V and J calls and clone size are given by that table; D and trimming were obtained from the DNA. The sample lists about 130,000 clones; roughly 80% were seen once. The receptor comes from a woman aged 30 to 39 who had recovered from COVID-19. The sequenced material came from peripheral blood.

In DNA form, the CDR3 reads TGTGCCAGCAGCTTGGAGTGGGTTAAGACAGGGGTTACTGAAGCTTTCTTT. Its protein product is CASSLEWVKTGVTEAFF. The V call is TRBV5-4, the J call TRBJ1-1; 8 nucleotides align to TRBD1. The CDR3 length is 17 residues. The V segment lost 0 bases and the J segment 5 bases; nucleotides outside the gene matches: 12. Germline V gene data show CDR1 as SGHNT and CDR2 as YYREEE (reference sequence).